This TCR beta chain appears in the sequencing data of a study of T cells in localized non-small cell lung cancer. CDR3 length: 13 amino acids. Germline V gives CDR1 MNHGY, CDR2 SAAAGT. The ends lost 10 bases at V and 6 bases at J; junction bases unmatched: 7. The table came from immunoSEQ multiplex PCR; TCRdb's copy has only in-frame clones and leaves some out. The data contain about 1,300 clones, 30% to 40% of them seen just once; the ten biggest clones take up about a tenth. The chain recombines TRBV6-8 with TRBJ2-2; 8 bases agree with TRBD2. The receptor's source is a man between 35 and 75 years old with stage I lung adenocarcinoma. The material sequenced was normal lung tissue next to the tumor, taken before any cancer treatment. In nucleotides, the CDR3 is TGTGCCACGCGGGGGGCGCTAGCCGGGGAGCTGTTTTTT. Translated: CATRGALAGELFF.